What follows describes a single T cell receptor (beta chain). This sample stems from a study of blood T cell repertoires in COVID-19. Study in general: T cells, B-cell-depleted T cells, or PBMCs provided the cDNA or gDNA that served as material.

The protocol was immunoSEQ multiplex PCR, while the TCRdb copy is restricted to in-frame clones and leaves out a portion. The repertoire holds about 160,000 clones, with about three quarters as singletons. The germline V and J ends were trimmed by 7 bases and 8 bases, with 12 bases remaining between them. This CDR3 region has 12 residues. CDR1 is MDHEN and CDR2 is SYDVKM in the germline V gene. Sequencing was performed on peripheral blood. The chain carries TRBV28 and TRBJ2-1; D might be TRBD1 (6 bases). The TCR was taken from a man between 65 and 80 years old with acute or convalescent COVID-19. In DNA, the CDR3 is TGTGCCAGCACCCCGGACAGCCATGAGCAGTTCTTC. Translating it yields CASTPDSHEQFF.